This T cell receptor beta chain was documented in a study of Graves' ophthalmopathy and Graves' hyperthyroidism. Beta-chain TCR CDR3 regions were amplified from RNA transcripts. Amplification began with first-round RT-PCR using HTBI primers, then second-round multiplex PCR was performed. TCRdb called the multiplex PCR reads again in MiXCR, with one record for every CDR3 protein. Among roughly 700,000 distinct CDR3 sequences, 40% were seen once, and the ten largest hold 40% to 45%. Per germline, CDR1 ENHRY and CDR2 SYGVKD. The CDR3 loop spans 15 amino acids. Trimming took 3 bases from V and 6 from J, leaving 14 bases between them. Clinical symptoms and serum thyroxine were used for diagnosis; TRAb, thyroid ultrasound and orbital computed tomography were also relied on.

V usage is TRBV10-3 and J usage is TRBJ2-2, with D possibly TRBD1 on 6 matching bases. The source material was peripheral blood. The source is an adult man with Graves' ophthalmopathy. The CDR3 loop reads CAISEGPGAAGELFF. CDR3 nucleotide sequence: TGTGCCATCAGTGAAGGCCCAGGGGCGGCCGGGGAGCTGTTTTTT.